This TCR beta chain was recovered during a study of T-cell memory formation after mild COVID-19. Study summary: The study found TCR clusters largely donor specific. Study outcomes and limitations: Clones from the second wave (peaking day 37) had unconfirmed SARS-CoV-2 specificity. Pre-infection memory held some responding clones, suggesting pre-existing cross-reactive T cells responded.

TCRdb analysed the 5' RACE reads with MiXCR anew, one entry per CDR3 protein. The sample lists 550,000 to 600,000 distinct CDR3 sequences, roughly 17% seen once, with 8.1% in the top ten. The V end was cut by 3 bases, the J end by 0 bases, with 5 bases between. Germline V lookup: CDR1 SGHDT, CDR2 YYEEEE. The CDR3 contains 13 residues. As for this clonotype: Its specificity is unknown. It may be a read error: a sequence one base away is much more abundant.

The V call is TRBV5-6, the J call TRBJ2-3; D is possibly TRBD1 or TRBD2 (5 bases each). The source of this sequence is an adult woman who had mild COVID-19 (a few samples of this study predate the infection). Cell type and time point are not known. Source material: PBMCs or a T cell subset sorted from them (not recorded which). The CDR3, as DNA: TGTGCCAGCAGCTGGGGGAGCACAGATACGCAGTATTTT. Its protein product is CASSWGSTDTQYF.